The 28 T cell receptor beta chains listed next were all sequenced from one sample in a study of graft-versus-host responses after intestinal transplantation. The method was immunoSEQ multiplex PCR; TCRdb's version includes in-frame clones alone and lacks a portion of them. The table has roughly 90,000 clones, 88% seen once. No antigen has been assigned to these receptors. The sequences come from unstimulated CD4+ T cells sorted from spleen or lymph node cells, collected before transplant. The receptors were gathered from a human donor who was the organ donor for an intestinal transplant.

The chain has TRBV5-1 and TRBJ1-5; 9 bases match TRBD1. This CDR3 spans 14 amino acids. After removal of 7 bases from V and 7 bases from J, the junction contained 9 bases not matched to a gene. Germline assignment: CDR1 SGHRS and CDR2 YFSETQ. CDR3 sequence reads: CASAENTGGQPQHF. The CDR3 nucleotides are TGCGCCAGCGCTGAAAATACAGGGGGCCAGCCCCAGCATTTT.

The CDR3 nucleotides read TGTGCCAGCGCTGTCAGGGGTGGACAGGGGGTGCTAACAATCAAAAACATTCAGTACTTC. This sequence encodes CASAVRGGQGVLTIKNIQYF. The chain joins TRBV2 to TRBJ2-4; 10 bases match TRBD1. V lost 8 bases, J lost 3 bases, and 22 bases stayed unmatched. Germline V gene data show CDR1 as SNHLY and CDR2 as FYNNEI. This CDR3 comprises 20 residues.

The chain joins TRBV5-1 to TRBJ1-2, with D unresolved. Trimming took 4 bases from V and 4 from J, leaving 14 bases between them. CDR1 and CDR2 from the germline V gene are SGHRS and YFSETQ. The CDR3 is made up of 14 amino acids. CDR3 region: CASSPSPPRYGYTF. The CDR3 DNA sequence: TGCGCCAGCAGCCCTAGTCCCCCCCGCTATGGCTACACCTTC.

The genes are TRBV9 and TRBJ2-1, with D possibly TRBD1 on 5 matching bases. The V gene lost 3 bases and the J gene lost 0 bases, with 7 bases spanning the gap. The CDR3 covers 14 residues. Germline CDR1 reads SGDLS; CDR2 reads YYNGEE. The CDR3 reads CASSARDSYNEQFF. The CDR3 DNA follows: TGTGCCAGCAGCGCCAGGGACTCCTACAATGAGCAGTTCTTC.

The chain links TRBV18 to TRBJ2-2; the D is unclear. Per the germline V gene, CDR1 is KGHSH and CDR2 is LQKENI. The CDR3 loop spans 15 amino acids. V lost 6 bases, J lost 3 bases, and 14 bases lay in between. The chain's CDR3 is CASSEPRRDTGELFF. CDR3 DNA sequence: TGTGCCAGCTCCGAACCGAGGCGAGACACCGGGGAGCTGTTTTTT.

The V call is TRBV6-1, the J call TRBJ2-7, with 10 bases lining up with TRBD1. With V trimmed by 3 bases and J by 2 bases, 1 base remained unmatched. The CDR3 has 14 amino acids. CDR1 is MNHNS, CDR2 SASEGT, per germline. CDR3 in DNA: TGTGCCAGCAGTGAGGACAGGGGGACCTACGAGCAGTACTTC. Encoded protein: CASSEDRGTYEQYF.

The V gene is TRBV4-1, the J gene TRBJ1-5; no clear D. Germline V CDR1 and CDR2: MGHRA, YSYEKL. CDR3 length: 14 residues. Trimming removed 3 bases from V and 3 bases from J, with 9 bases in between. The CDR3 coding sequence is TGCGCCAGCAGCCAGAGAAACTCCAATCAGCCCCAGCATTTT. Encoded protein: CASSQRNSNQPQHF.

The gene calls are TRBV7-9 and TRBJ2-3; no firm D call. The CDR3 has 14 amino acids. Germline-derived CDR1 and CDR2 are SEHNR and FQNEAQ (reference sequence). Trimming stripped 4 bases from V and 4 bases from J, with 12 bases between. The CDR3 DNA follows: TGTGCCAGCAGCTCCCAGCACAGTTCAGATACGCAGTATTTT. Protein product: CASSSQHSSDTQYF.

The rearrangement uses TRBV27 and TRBJ2-2; tentative D call: TRBD2 (6 bases). In germline, CDR1 is MNHEY, CDR2 SMNVEV (reference sequence). V was trimmed by 6 bases and J by 9 bases, leaving 14 bases between them. The CDR3 loop spans 13 amino acids. The CDR3 is CASRQTGVRELFF. CDR3 nucleotides: TGTGCCAGCAGACAGACGGGGGTCCGGGAGCTGTTTTTT.

The chain combines TRBV25-1 with TRBJ1-2; the D is unclear. V lost 4 bases and J lost 6, with 18 bases in between. The CDR3 covers 15 residues. Per germline, CDR1 MGHDK and CDR2 SYGVNS. Written as DNA, the CDR3 is TGTGCCAGCAGTGGAGGCGTCTGGGTGAGAGATGGCTACACCTTC. Residues: CASSGGVWVRDGYTF.

The chain combines TRBV11-2 with TRBJ2-1, with 9 bases that match TRBD2. The V gene end was trimmed by 5 bases and the J gene end by 0 bases; junction bases not matched to a gene: 14. CDR3 size: 19 residues. The V gene's germline CDR1 is SGHAT and CDR2 FQNNGV. CDR3 in DNA: TGTGCCAGCAGCCCGCCCAGGTCTAGCGGGGCTAGCTCCTACAATGAGCAGTTCTTC. Translating gives CASSPPRSSGASSYNEQFF.

The chain uses TRBV7-3 and TRBJ2-1; possible D gene TRBD2, 6 bases. V was cut by 8 bases and J by 10 bases, with 12 bases left in between. CDR1 SGHTA and CDR2 FQGTGA come from the germline V gene. The CDR3 runs to 11 residues. The CDR3 here is CASGGSGEQFF. The CDR3 DNA sequence: TGTGCCAGCGGAGGGTCGGGGGAGCAGTTCTTC.

This chain uses TRBV9 with TRBJ1-2, with 9 bases that match TRBD1. The CDR3 contains 16 residues. Looked up from germline, CDR1 is SGDLS and CDR2 is YYNGEE. V lost 0 bases, J lost 5 bases, and 8 bases stayed unmatched. CDR3 residues: CASSVGWTGDQYGYTF. For the CDR3, the DNA is TGTGCCAGCAGCGTAGGGTGGACAGGGGACCAATATGGCTACACCTTC.

This chain uses TRBV4-3 with TRBJ2-3; no firm D call. V was clipped by 3 bases and J by 4 bases, with 11 bases between them. This CDR3 spans 14 amino acids. The germline CDR1 and CDR2 sequences are LGHNA and YSLEER. The CDR3 nucleotides are TGCGCCAGCAGCCAGGGCCAAGCAGCAGATACGCAGTATTTT. It is translated as CASSQGQAADTQYF.

The V call is TRBV11-3, the J call TRBJ1-2, with D hard to call. The CDR3 is 13 residues long. Germline CDR1 is SGHNT and CDR2 is YENEEA. V was pared by 5 bases and J by 4 bases, with 11 bases between. The chain's CDR3 is CASSPGEPYGYTF. In nucleotides, the CDR3 is TGTGCCAGCAGCCCGGGAGAACCCTATGGCTACACCTTC.

This clone appeared a single time. The chain couples TRBV27 to TRBJ1-5, with D possibly TRBD1 on 5 matching bases. The germline CDR1 and CDR2 sequences are MNHEY and SMNVEV (reference sequence). The CDR3 loop spans 15 amino acids. Trimming took off 5 bases at V and 3 bases at J, with 14 bases between the two ends. CDR3 in amino acids: CASSPGNRFNQPQHF. For the CDR3, the DNA is TGTGCCAGCAGTCCCGGAAACAGGTTCAATCAGCCCCAGCATTTT.

This chain joins TRBV7-9 and TRBJ2-1, with TRBD2 matching over 8 bases. This CDR3 contains 15 residues. V lost 1 base to trimming and J lost 9 bases; unmatched junction nucleotides: 8. Germline-derived CDR1 and CDR2 are SEHNR and FQNEAQ (reference sequence). CDR3 protein: CASSLVGLGGSEQFF. The CDR3 DNA is TGTGCCAGCAGCTTAGTGGGACTAGGGGGAAGTGAGCAGTTCTTC.

V and J are TRBV28 and TRBJ2-3; a possible D gene is TRBD1 (5 bases). V was shortened by 9 bases and J by 7 bases, with 11 bases between the two germline ends. CDR1 and CDR2 from the germline V gene are MDHEN and SYDVKM. The CDR3 extends over 11 amino acids. CDR3 DNA: TGTGCCAGTCGCGGACACAATACGCAGTATTTT. Translation: CASRGHNTQYF. Based on the CDR3 plus reference TRBV28 and TRBJ2-3, the full variable domain is DVKVTQSSRYLVKRTGEKVFLECVQDMDHENMFWYRQDPGLGLRLIYFSYDVKMKEKGDIPEGYSVSREKKERFSLILESASTNQTSMYLCASRGHNTQYFGPGTRLTVL.

This clone occurred a few times. This chain uses TRBV6-5 with TRBJ2-7; TRBD1 matches 7 bases. Trimming cost V 6 bases and J 6 bases; bases outside gene matches: 8. The germline CDR1 and CDR2 sequences are MNHEY and SVGAGI. The CDR3 spans 13 residues. DNA for the CDR3: TGTGCCAGCAGCCGACAGGGTGGCCGCGAGCAGTACTTC. As protein: CASSRQGGREQYF.

Written as DNA, the CDR3 is TGTGCCAGCAGGGGGACTAGCGGGAGGCACGAGACCCAGTACTTC. It yields the protein CASRGTSGRHETQYF. The rearrangement links TRBV6-4 to TRBJ2-5, with 15 bases aligning to TRBD2. The J segment lost 5 bases and the V segment lost 6 bases, leaving 4 bases of the junction unmatched. The length of the CDR3 is 15 residues. The germline V gene encodes CDR1 MRHNA and CDR2 SNTAGT.

This sequence joins TRBV6-1 and TRBJ1-4; 9 bases are shared with TRBD1. With V trimmed by 1 base and J by 10 bases, 4 bases remained unmatched. Germline V gives CDR1 MNHNS, CDR2 SASEGT. There are 14 residues in the CDR3. CDR3: CASSEGDRDAKLFF. DNA for the CDR3: TGTGCCAGCAGTGAAGGGGACAGGGATGCAAAACTGTTTTTT.

The V gene is TRBV9, the J gene TRBJ2-3, with 11 bases matching TRBD2. The CDR3 loop spans 16 amino acids. Trimming cost V 0 bases and J 1 base; bases outside gene matches: 1. Germline-derived CDR1 and CDR2 are SGDLS and YYNGEE. CDR3 DNA sequence: TGTGCCAGCAGCGTAGAGGGACTAGCGGGCACAGATACGCAGTATTTT. Its translation: CASSVEGLAGTDTQYF.

The CDR3 bases are TGTGCCAGCAGTTACCTTCAGGGATCTGGAAACACCATATATTTT. Protein sequence: CASSYLQGSGNTIYF. The chain recombines TRBV6-5 with TRBJ1-3; tentatively, D is TRBD1 (5 bases). There are 15 residues in the CDR3. V was clipped by 2 bases and J by 1 base, with 9 bases between them. The germline V gene has CDR1 MNHEY and CDR2 SVGAGI.

V and J are TRBV11-2 and TRBJ2-7; D is possibly TRBD1 (6 bases). The CDR3 runs 14 residues. Per germline, CDR1 SGHAT and CDR2 FQNNGV. Trimming cost V 3 bases and J 4 bases, with 13 bases left between them. The CDR3 sequence is CASSFQGRGYEQYF. The CDR3 coding sequence is TGTGCCAGCAGCTTTCAGGGGCGCGGGTACGAGCAGTACTTC.

The V call is TRBV10-3, the J call TRBJ1-4; D may be TRBD1 (6 bases). This CDR3 contains 15 residues. Trimming removed 0 bases from V and 4 bases from J, with 9 bases in between. The germline CDR1 and CDR2 sequences are ENHRY and SYGVKD. The CDR3 sequence: CAISESGGDNEKLFF. CDR3 sequence (DNA): TGTGCCATCAGTGAGTCAGGGGGAGATAATGAAAAACTGTTTTTT.

The chain carries TRBV7-2 and TRBJ2-4; 12 bases agree with TRBD2. CDR3 length equals 15 residues. CDR1 and CDR2 from the germline V gene are SGHTA and FQGNSA. V shed 5 bases, J shed 6 bases, and the junction held 5 bases outside the gene matches. The CDR3 coding sequence is TGTGCCAGCAGCCGACTAGCGGGAGAGGCAAACATTCAGTACTTC. This translates into CASSRLAGEANIQYF.

This clone came up once. The chain links TRBV15 to TRBJ2-3, with TRBD2 matching over 9 bases. The CDR3 consists of 16 residues. Germline trimming cut 4 bases from V and 5 bases from J; bases unmatched to any gene: 10. In germline, CDR1 is LNHNV, CDR2 YYDKDF (reference sequence). In nucleotides, the CDR3 is TGTGCCACCAGCACAGACGGCGGGGGGGCGAGAGATACGCAGTATTTT. It translates to CATSTDGGGARDTQYF. Using reference TRBV15 and TRBJ2-3 for the parts outside the CDR3, the full variable domain is DAMVIQNPRYQVTQFGKPVTLSCSQTLNHNVMYWYQQKSSQAPKLLFHYYDKDFNNEADTPDNFQSRRPNTSFCFLDIRSPGLGDTAMYLCATSTDGGGARDTQYFGPGTRLTVL.

The CDR3 DNA follows: TGTGCCAGCAGCGTAGCATTTTCGCGGACAGGATCCGGGGAGCTGTTTTTT. The encoded protein is CASSVAFSRTGSGELFF. The rearrangement uses TRBV9 and TRBJ2-2; 7 bases are shared with TRBD1. CDR3 length: 17 residues. Germline CDR1 SGDLS, CDR2 YYNGEE. With 0 bases clipped from V and 6 bases from J, the junction kept 11 bases outside the gene matches.